The next 11 T cell receptor beta chains were all read from a single sample in a study of graft-versus-host responses after intestinal transplantation. For these receptors, no antigen is known. Assay used: immunoSEQ multiplex PCR; TCRdb lists only in-frame clones, some missing. Here the sample spans 90,000 to 120,000 clones, less than 90% being singletons. The source material was unstimulated CD4+ T cells sorted from spleen or lymph node cells, sampled before intestinal transplant. These TCRs come from a human donor who received an intestinal transplant.

Comments on this clone: The conserved final phenylalanine or tryptophan is absent from the CDR3, which likely points to a read error. It is unclear where the CDR3 begins or ends on the DNA, so no DNA is shown, and the CDR3 is as TCRdb lists it. The CDR3 region is CHQPSSSLP. The V call is TRBV5-4, the J call TRBJ2-7; the table's D call, TRBD2, was not checked against the DNA. Per germline, CDR1 SGHNT and CDR2 YYREEE (reference sequence). The CDR3 is made up of 9 amino acids, end residues included.

The rearrangement joins TRBV27 to TRBJ1-4; D is uncertain. From germline, CDR1 is MNHEY and CDR2 SMNVEV (reference sequence). This CDR3 contains 16 residues. V was shortened by 6 bases and J by 5 bases, with 19 bases between the two germline ends. CDR3 region: CASSRKYPGQNEKLFF. The CDR3 DNA reads TGTGCCAGCAGCCGCAAATATCCAGGCCAAAATGAAAAACTGTTTTTT.

As concerns this clone: The limits of the CDR3 on the DNA are not certain, so only TCRdb's listed CDR3 is given. The chain uses TRBV27 and TRBJ1-2. From its first to its last residue, the CDR3 has 13 amino acids. The V gene's germline CDR1 is MNHEY and CDR2 SMNVEV (reference sequence). The CDR3 sequence is CASSFGPGYGYTF.

This sequence joins TRBV29-1 and TRBJ2-3; TRBD1 is a possible D gene (6 bases). Trimming took 7 bases from V and 4 from J, leaving 36 bases between them. The CDR3 totals 20 residues. Germline V gene sequence: CDR1 SQVTM, CDR2 ANQGSEA. The DNA for the CDR3 is TGCAGCGCCCGACCTCTCCCCGGGACCCAGGGACAATCAGGGGCAGATACGCAGTATTTT. Amino acids: CSARPLPGTQGQSGADTQYF.

V usage is TRBV19 and J usage is TRBJ2-3, with 14 bases that match TRBD2. CDR1 and CDR2 (germline): LNHDA, SQIVND (reference sequence). This CDR3 contains 15 residues. V lost 4 bases to trimming and J lost 4 bases; unmatched junction nucleotides: 1. The CDR3 region is CASSTTSGGADTQYF. The CDR3 DNA follows: TGTGCCAGTAGTACGACTAGCGGGGGGGCAGATACGCAGTATTTT.

The chain has TRBV9 and TRBJ1-4, with a tentative D call TRBD1 (5 bases). Germline CDR1 is SGDLS and CDR2 is YYNGEE. This CDR3 region has 16 residues. The V end lost 0 bases, the J end lost 3 bases, and 12 bases lay between the germline ends. The CDR3 DNA reads as TGTGCCAGCAGCGTAGATGGGGCAGGCGCTAATGAAAAACTGTTTTTT. Amino acid sequence: CASSVDGAGANEKLFF.

The rearrangement uses TRBV7-2 and TRBJ2-3; D possibly corresponds to TRBD1 (5 bases). The CDR3 is 13 amino acids. V lost 5 bases and J lost 4, with 10 bases in between. Germline CDR1 reads SGHTA; CDR2 reads FQGNSA. CDR3 nucleotide sequence: TGTGCCAGCAGCCGAACAGGATCAGATACGCAGTATTTT. Amino acids: CASSRTGSDTQYF.

The chain carries TRBV7-3 and TRBJ1-4, with 9 positions matching TRBD1. CDR1 is SGHTA, CDR2 FQGTGA, per germline. The trim removed 6 bases at V and 5 bases at J, leaving 19 bases unmatched. The CDR3 has 19 residues. CDR3 DNA sequence: TGTGCCAGCAGGTTCGGTGTCCGATCGGGACAGGGAAAAAATGAAAAACTGTTTTTT. Translating gives CASRFGVRSGQGKNEKLFF.

The chain links TRBV11-2 to TRBJ2-1; 14 nucleotides agree with TRBD2. The CDR3 runs to 14 residues. The junction had 1 base not matched to a gene; V was cut back by 3 bases and J by 9 bases. Germline V gives CDR1 SGHAT, CDR2 FQNNGV. The CDR3 sequence is CASSLGLAGVEQFF. The CDR3 DNA is TGTGCCAGCAGCTTGGGACTAGCGGGAGTTGAGCAGTTCTTC.

CDR3 DNA: TGTGCCAGCAGCCGGACGGATAGCAATCAGCCCCAGCATTTT. Translation: CASSRTDSNQPQHF. The chain recombines TRBV7-2 with TRBJ1-5; no reliable D call. CDR1 SGHTA and CDR2 FQGNSA come from the germline V gene. The CDR3 runs 14 residues. Trimming left V 5 bases short and J 0 bases short, with 8 bases between.

The chain has TRBV19 and TRBJ2-5, with D possibly TRBD2 on 7 matching bases. This CDR3 is 16 amino acids long. The germline V gene encodes CDR1 LNHDA and CDR2 SQIVND (reference sequence). V lost 8 bases, J lost 5 bases, and 24 bases lay in between. This CDR3 is CASQYRGAIGQETQYF. DNA of the CDR3: TGTGCCAGTCAGTATCGGGGGGCCATTGGGCAGGAGACCCAGTACTTC.